This TCR beta chain was recovered during a study of T cell changes during pregnancy in multiple sclerosis (dated by TCRdb to between 2018 and 2020). In terms of the full investigation: In women with multiple sclerosis, the researchers looked at how the T cell repertoire shifted as pregnancy progressed.

This clone was seen a single time. The specificity of this receptor is unknown. No base qualities exist here, and no much larger clone lies one base off it. The library was made by the immunoSEQ multiplex PCR assay. This immuneACCESS table, as held by TCRdb, lists in-frame sequences with V and J called but not all clones. Of the missing ones, under half trace to an unresolved V gene in checked studies; the others have no known cause. The sample has some 41,000 clones on record, around 89% of them singletons. The ten top clones hold about 1.2% of the sample. From cysteine to phenylalanine, the CDR3 is 14 amino acids long. This entry keeps only the CDR3 DNA: 42 bases, framed from base 1. CDR1 and CDR2 were assigned from the germline V gene (reference sequence) as SGHNT and YYREEE. The V end gives up 4 bases and the J end 6 bases, leaving 10 bases in the junction not matched to a gene.

Source: CD4+ T cells from peripheral blood mononuclear cells, taken after pregnancy. This sequence was found in a female donor with multiple sclerosis, enrolled in a pregnancy study. The chain is encoded by TRBV5-4 joined to TRBJ2-7, with 7 bases aligning to TRBD1. The CDR3 loop reads CASSLGQRAGEQYF. The sequence in DNA is TGTGCCAGCAGCCTGGGACAGCGCGCCGGCGAGCAGTACTTC.